These 5 T cell receptor beta chains share one sample of origin, sequenced in a study of shared clonotypes between healthy human individuals. Libraries were prepared by immunoSEQ multiplex PCR; TCRdb keeps only in-frame clonotypes and omits some of them. The repertoire holds about half a million clones, with around 85% as singletons. Sequencing was carried out using PBMCs. The receptors here all came from a woman aged 40 to 50 in good health. Some clones in this sample may be carry-over from other donors' samples.

The chain has TRBV28 and TRBJ1-2; D unclear. Germline values: CDR1 MDHEN, CDR2 SYDVKM. This CDR3 is 12 amino acids long. V dropped 3 bases and J dropped 5 bases, with 7 bases sitting between them. The DNA of the CDR3 is TGTGCCAGCAGTTTGCAAGAGTATGGCTACACCTTC. Translating gives CASSLQEYGYTF.

With regard to this clone: With a far larger clone one base away, a read error is the likely cause. The sample holds other DNA sequences that translate to the same CDR3. The chain couples TRBV25-1 to TRBJ2-2, with D maybe TRBD1 (7 bases). CDR3 length: 16 residues. The germline V gene encodes CDR1 MGHDK and CDR2 SYGVNS. CDR3 nucleotide sequence: TGTGCCAGCAGAAGAGGAGGGGGCGCGAACACAGGGGAGCTGTTTTTT. This codes for CASRRGGGANTGELFF.

This clone has just a few counts. The V and J genes are TRBV6-6 and TRBJ1-1, with no clear D. V lost 7 bases to trimming and J lost 8 bases, with 14 bases between them. The CDR3 is made up of 12 amino acids. CDR1 and CDR2 (germline): MNHNY, SVGAGI (reference sequence). CDR3: CASNYRDDEAFF. DNA for the CDR3: TGTGCCAGCAACTATCGGGATGACGAAGCTTTCTTT.

The genes are TRBV19 and TRBJ1-2; 9 nucleotides align to TRBD1. V lost 4 bases to trimming and J lost 7 bases; unmatched junction nucleotides: 10. This CDR3 contains 15 residues. Germline lookup yields CDR1 LNHDA and CDR2 SQIVND (reference sequence). As DNA, the CDR3 is TGTGCCAGTAGTAGGACAGGGGCACACCAAGCTGGCTACACCTTC. Protein product: CASSRTGAHQAGYTF.

The rearrangement links TRBV19 to TRBJ2-1, with 7 bases matching TRBD1. Germline CDR1 is LNHDA and CDR2 is SQIVND (reference sequence). With 6 bases clipped from V and 0 bases from J, the junction kept 5 bases outside the gene matches. The CDR3 spans 15 residues. CDR3 protein: CASSPGQSSYNEQFF. The DNA of the CDR3 is TGTGCCAGTAGCCCGGGACAGAGCTCCTACAATGAGCAGTTCTTC.